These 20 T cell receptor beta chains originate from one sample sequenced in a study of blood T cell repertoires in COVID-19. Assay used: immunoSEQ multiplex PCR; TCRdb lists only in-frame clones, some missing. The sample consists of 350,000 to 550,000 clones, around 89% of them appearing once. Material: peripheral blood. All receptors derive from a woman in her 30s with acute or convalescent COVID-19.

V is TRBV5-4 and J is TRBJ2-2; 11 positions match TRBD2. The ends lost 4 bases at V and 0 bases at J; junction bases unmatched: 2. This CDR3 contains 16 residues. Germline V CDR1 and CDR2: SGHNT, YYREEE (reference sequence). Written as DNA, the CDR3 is TGTGCCAGCAGCCGACTAGCGGGGACGAACACCGGGGAGCTGTTTTTT. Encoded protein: CASSRLAGTNTGELFF. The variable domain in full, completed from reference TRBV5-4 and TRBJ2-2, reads ETGVTQSPTHLIKTRGQQVTLRCSSQSGHNTVSWYQQALGQGPQFIFQYYREEENGRGNFPPRFSGLQFPNYSSELNVNALELDDSALYLCASSRLAGTNTGELFFGEGSRLTVL.

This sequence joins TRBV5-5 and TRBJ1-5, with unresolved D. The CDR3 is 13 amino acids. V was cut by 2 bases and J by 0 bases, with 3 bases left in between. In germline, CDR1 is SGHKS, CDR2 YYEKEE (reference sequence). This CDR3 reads CASSFLSNQPQHF. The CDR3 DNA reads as TGTGCCAGCAGCTTCCTTAGCAATCAGCCCCAGCATTTT. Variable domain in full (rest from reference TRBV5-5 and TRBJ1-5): DAGVTQSPTHLIKTRGQQVTLRCSPISGHKSVSWYQQVLGQGPQFIFQYYEKEERGRGNFPDRFSARQFPNYSSELNVNALLLGDSALYLCASSFLSNQPQHFGDGTRLSIL.

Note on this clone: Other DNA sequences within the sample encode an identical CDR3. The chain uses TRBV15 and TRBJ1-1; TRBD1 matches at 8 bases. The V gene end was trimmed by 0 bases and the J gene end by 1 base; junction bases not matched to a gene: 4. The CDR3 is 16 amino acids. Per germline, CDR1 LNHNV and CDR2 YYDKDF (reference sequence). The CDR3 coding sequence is TGTGCCACCAGCAGAGATCTAGGGACAGGGAACACTGAAGCTTTCTTT. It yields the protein CATSRDLGTGNTEAFF.

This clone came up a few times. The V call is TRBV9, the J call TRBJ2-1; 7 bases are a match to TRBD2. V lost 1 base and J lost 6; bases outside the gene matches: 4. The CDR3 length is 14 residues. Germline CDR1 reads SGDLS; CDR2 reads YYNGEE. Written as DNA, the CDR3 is TGTGCCAGCAGCGTAATGACTAGCTTCAATGAGCAGTTCTTC. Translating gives CASSVMTSFNEQFF.

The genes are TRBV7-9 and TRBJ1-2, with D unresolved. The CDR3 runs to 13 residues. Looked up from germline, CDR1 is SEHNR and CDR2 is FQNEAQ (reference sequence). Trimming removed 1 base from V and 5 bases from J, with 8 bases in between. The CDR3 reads CASSLGGRYGYTF. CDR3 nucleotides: TGTGCCAGCAGCTTAGGAGGGCGGTATGGCTACACCTTC. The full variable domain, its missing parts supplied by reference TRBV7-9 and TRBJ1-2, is DTGVSQNPRHKITKRGQNVTFRCDPISEHNRLYWYRQTLGQGPEFLTYFQNEAQLEKSRLLSDRFSAERPKGSFSTLEIQRTEQGDSAMYLCASSLGGRYGYTFGSGTRLTVV.

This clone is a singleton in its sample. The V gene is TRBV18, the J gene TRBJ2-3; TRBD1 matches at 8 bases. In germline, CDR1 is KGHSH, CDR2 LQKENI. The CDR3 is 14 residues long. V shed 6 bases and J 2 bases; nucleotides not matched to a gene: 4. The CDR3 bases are TGTGCCAGCTCTCTCAGGGGGCTCACAGATACGCAGTATTTT. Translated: CASSLRGLTDTQYF.

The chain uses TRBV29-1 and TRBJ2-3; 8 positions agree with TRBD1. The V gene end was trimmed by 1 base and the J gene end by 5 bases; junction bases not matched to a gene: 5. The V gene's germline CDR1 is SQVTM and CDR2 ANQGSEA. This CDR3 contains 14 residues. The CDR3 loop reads CSVEGQGARDTQYF. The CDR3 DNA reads TGCAGCGTTGAAGGGCAGGGGGCTAGAGATACGCAGTATTTT.

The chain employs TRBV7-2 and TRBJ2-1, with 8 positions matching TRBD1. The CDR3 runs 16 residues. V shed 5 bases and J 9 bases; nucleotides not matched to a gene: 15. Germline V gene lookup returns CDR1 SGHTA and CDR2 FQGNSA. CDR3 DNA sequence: TGTGCCAGCAGCATACCGGCTTATCACAGGGGGAGTGAGCAGTTCTTC. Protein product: CASSIPAYHRGSEQFF.

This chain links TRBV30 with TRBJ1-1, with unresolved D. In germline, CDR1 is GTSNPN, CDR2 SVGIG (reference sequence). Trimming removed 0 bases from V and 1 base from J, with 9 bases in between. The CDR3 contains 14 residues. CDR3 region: CAWSVGRENTEAFF. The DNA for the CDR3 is TGTGCCTGGAGTGTAGGTCGGGAGAACACTGAAGCTTTCTTT. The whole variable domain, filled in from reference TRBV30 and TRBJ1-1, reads SQTIHQWPATLVQPVGSPLSLECTVEGTSNPNLYWYRQAAGRGLQLLFYSVGIGQISSEVPQNLSASRPQDRQFILSSKKLLLSDSGFYLCAWSVGRENTEAFFGQGTRLTVV.

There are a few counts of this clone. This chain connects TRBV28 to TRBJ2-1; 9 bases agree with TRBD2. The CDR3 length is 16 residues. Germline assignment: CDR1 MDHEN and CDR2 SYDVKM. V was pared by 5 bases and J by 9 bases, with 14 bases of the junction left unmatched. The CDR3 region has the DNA TGTGCCAGCAGTGACAGGGTAGGCGGGGGGGCCAGTGAGCAGTTCTTC. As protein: CASSDRVGGGASEQFF.

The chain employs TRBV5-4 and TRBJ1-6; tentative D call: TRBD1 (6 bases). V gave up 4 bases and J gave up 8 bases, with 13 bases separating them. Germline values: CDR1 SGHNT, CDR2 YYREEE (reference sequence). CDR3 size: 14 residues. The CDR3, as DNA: TGTGCCAGCAGCGTGACAGGTTCCGATTCACCCCTCCACTTT. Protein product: CASSVTGSDSPLHF.

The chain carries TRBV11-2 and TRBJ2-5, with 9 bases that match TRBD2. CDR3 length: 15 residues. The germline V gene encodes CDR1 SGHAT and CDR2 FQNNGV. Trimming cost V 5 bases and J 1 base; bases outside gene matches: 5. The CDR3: CASSPSGETQETQYF. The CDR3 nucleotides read TGTGCCAGCAGCCCTAGCGGGGAAACCCAAGAGACCCAGTACTTC.

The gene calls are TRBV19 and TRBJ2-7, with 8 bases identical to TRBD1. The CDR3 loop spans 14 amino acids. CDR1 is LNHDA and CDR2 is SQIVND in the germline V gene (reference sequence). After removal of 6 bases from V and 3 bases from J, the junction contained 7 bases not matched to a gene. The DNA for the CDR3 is TGTGCCAGTAGCAGGACAGGGTCTGGCTACGAGCAGTACTTC. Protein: CASSRTGSGYEQYF.

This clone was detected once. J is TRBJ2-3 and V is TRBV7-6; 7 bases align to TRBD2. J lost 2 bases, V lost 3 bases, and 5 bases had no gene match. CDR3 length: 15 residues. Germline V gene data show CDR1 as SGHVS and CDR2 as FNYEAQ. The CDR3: CASSLSGALTDTQYF. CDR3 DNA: TGTGCCAGCAGCTTGAGCGGGGCCCTCACAGATACGCAGTATTTT. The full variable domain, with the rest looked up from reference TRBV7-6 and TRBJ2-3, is GAGVSQSPRYKVTKRGQDVALRCDPISGHVSLYWYRQALGQGPEFLTYFNYEAQQDKSGLPNDRFSAERPEGSISTLTIQRTEQRDSAMYRCASSLSGALTDTQYFGPGTRLTVL.

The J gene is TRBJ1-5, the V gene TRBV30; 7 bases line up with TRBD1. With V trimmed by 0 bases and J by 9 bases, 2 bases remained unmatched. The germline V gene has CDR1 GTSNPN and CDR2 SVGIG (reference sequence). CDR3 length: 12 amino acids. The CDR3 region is CAWSVQGWPQHF. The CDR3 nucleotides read TGTGCCTGGAGTGTACAGGGGTGGCCCCAGCATTTT.

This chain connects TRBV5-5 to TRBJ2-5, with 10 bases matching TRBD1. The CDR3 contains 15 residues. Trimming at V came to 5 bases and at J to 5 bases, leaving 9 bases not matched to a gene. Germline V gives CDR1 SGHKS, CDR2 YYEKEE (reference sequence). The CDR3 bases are TGTGCCAGCAGAACCGGGACAGGGGTAGGGGAGACCCAGTACTTC. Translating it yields CASRTGTGVGETQYF.

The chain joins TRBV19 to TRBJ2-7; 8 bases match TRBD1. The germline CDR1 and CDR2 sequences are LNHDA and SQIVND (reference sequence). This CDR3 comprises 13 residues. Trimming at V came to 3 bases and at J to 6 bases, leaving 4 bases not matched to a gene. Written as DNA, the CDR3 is TGTGCCAGTAGTATGGACAGGGACACCGAGCAGTACTTC. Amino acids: CASSMDRDTEQYF.

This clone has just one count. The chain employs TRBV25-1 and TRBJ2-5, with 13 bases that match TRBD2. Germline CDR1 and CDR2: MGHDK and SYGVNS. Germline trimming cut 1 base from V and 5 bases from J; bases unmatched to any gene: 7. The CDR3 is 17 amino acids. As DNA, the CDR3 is TGTGCCAGCAGTGAATTTCTCGAGACTAGCGGGGGGGAGACCCAGTACTTC. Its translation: CASSEFLETSGGETQYF.

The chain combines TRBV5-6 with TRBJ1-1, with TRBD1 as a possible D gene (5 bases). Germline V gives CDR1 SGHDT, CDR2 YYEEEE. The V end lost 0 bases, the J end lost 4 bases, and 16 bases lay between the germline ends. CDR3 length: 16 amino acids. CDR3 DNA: TGTGCCAGCAGCTTGGAGCCACAATTAACAGGCACTGAAGCTTTCTTT. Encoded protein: CASSLEPQLTGTEAFF.

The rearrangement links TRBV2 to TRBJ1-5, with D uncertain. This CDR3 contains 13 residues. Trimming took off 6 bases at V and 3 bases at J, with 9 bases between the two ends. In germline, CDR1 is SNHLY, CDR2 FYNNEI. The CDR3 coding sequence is TGTGCCAGCAGCCCGGGAAACAATCAGCCCCAGCATTTT. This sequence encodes CASSPGNNQPQHF.